Listed below are T cell receptor beta chains from one sample, sequenced in a study of CD8 T cells in ankylosing spondylitis. TCRdb reprocessed the 5' RACE reads with MiXCR, giving one entry per CDR3 protein. The sample holds 670,000 or so distinct CDR3 sequences, over 15% seen once. The sequencing sample was made of blood, either unsorted or a sorted T cell fraction (not recorded which). Source of these receptors: a male donor with ankylosing spondylitis. Each CDR3 is given with its conserved first and last residue. The order of the fields is clone size, J gene, V gene, D gene, CDR3 protein, CDR3 DNA. D genes are given only for firm matches. Clone size is stated in some rows and not others, as once, few, many or a class when expanded.

clone size: few
J gene: TRBJ1-2
V gene: TRBV4-1
D gene: NA
CDR3 protein: CASSQDAGTLNYGYTF
CDR3 DNA: TGCGCCAGCAGCCAAGATGCGGGGACCCTAAACTATGGCTACACCTTC

clone size: few
J gene: TRBJ2-7
V gene: TRBV7-2
D gene: NA
CDR3 protein: CASSLRGGDLYEQYF
CDR3 DNA: TGTGCCAGCAGCTTAAGGGGGGGTGATCTCTACGAGCAGTACTTC

clone size: NA
J gene: TRBJ2-3
V gene: TRBV20-1
D gene: NA
CDR3 protein: CSALGPGDTQYF
CDR3 DNA: TGCAGTGCCTTGGGCCCTGGGGATACGCAGTATTTT

clone size: few
J gene: TRBJ1-4
V gene: TRBV15
D gene: NA
CDR3 protein: CATSIGEKLFF
CDR3 DNA: TGTGCCACCAGCATAGGGGAAAAACTGTTTTTT

clone size: many
J gene: TRBJ2-1
V gene: TRBV11-2
D gene: NA
CDR3 protein: CASSSMNGEQFF
CDR3 DNA: TGTGCCAGCAGCTCAATGAACGGTGAGCAGTTCTTC

clone size: few
J gene: TRBJ2-1
V gene: TRBV7-2
D gene: TRBD2
CDR3 protein: CASSLGGSGKQFF
CDR3 DNA: TGTGCCAGCAGCTTAGGAGGGAGCGGGAAGCAGTTCTTC

clone size: few
J gene: TRBJ1-2
V gene: TRBV18
D gene: NA
CDR3 protein: CASSTGWTPWGYTF
CDR3 DNA: TGTGCCAGCTCAACAGGGTGGACGCCGTGGGGCTACACCTTC

clone size: few
J gene: TRBJ1-5
V gene: TRBV4-2
D gene: TRBD1
CDR3 protein: CASSQIPGQGNQPQHF
CDR3 DNA: TGTGCCAGCAGCCAGATACCGGGACAGGGCAATCAGCCCCAGCATTTT

clone size: NA
J gene: TRBJ2-1
V gene: TRBV5-6
D gene: NA
CDR3 protein: CASSLLVGAGYNEQFF
CDR3 DNA: TGTGCCAGCAGCTTGCTGGTGGGAGCAGGTTACAATGAGCAGTTCTTC

clone size: many
J gene: TRBJ2-1
V gene: TRBV29-1
D gene: NA
CDR3 protein: CSVEAGVGDPRPYNEQFF
CDR3 DNA: TGCAGCGTTGAAGCGGGGGTAGGGGACCCTCGACCCTACAATGAGCAGTTCTTC

clone size: many
J gene: TRBJ2-1
V gene: TRBV12-3/TRBV12-4
D gene: NA
CDR3 protein: CASGGGGDEQFF
CDR3 DNA: TGTGCCAGCGGAGGGGGAGGCGATGAGCAGTTCTTC

clone size: NA
J gene: TRBJ2-3
V gene: TRBV7-2
D gene: NA
CDR3 protein: CASSLGAGTQYF
CDR3 DNA: TGTGCCAGCAGCTTGGGGGCGGGTACGCAGTATTTT

clone size: many
J gene: TRBJ2-1
V gene: TRBV20-1
D gene: TRBD2
CDR3 protein: CSASGRYNNEQFF
CDR3 DNA: TGCAGTGCTAGCGGGAGGTATAACAATGAGCAGTTCTTC

clone size: NA
J gene: TRBJ1-1
V gene: TRBV4-1
D gene: NA
CDR3 protein: CASSQDGRGPRAFF
CDR3 DNA: TGCGCCAGCAGCCAAGATGGACGGGGACCTAGGGCTTTCTTT

clone size: NA
J gene: TRBJ2-3
V gene: TRBV5-1
D gene: TRBD1
CDR3 protein: CASSLGGQDTQYF
CDR3 DNA: TGCGCCAGCAGCTTGGGGGGACAGGATACGCAGTATTTT

clone size: NA
J gene: TRBJ1-2
V gene: TRBV5-1
D gene: TRBD1
CDR3 protein: CASSLSLGQGDGYTF
CDR3 DNA: TGCGCCAGCAGTTTGTCTCTCGGACAGGGCGATGGCTACACCTTC

clone size: few
J gene: TRBJ2-3
V gene: TRBV12-3/TRBV12-4
D gene: NA
CDR3 protein: CASSSGDSDTQYF
CDR3 DNA: TGTGCCAGCAGTTCTGGAGATTCAGATACGCAGTATTTT

clone size: NA
J gene: TRBJ2-7
V gene: TRBV5-5
D gene: NA
CDR3 protein: CASSLKQGPSEQYF
CDR3 DNA: TGTGCCAGCAGCTTGAAGCAGGGACCCTCCGAGCAGTACTTC

clone size: few
J gene: TRBJ2-1
V gene: TRBV10-3
D gene: TRBD2
CDR3 protein: CAIQASGRNEQFF
CDR3 DNA: TGTGCCATCCAAGCTAGCGGGAGAAATGAGCAGTTCTTC

clone size: many
J gene: TRBJ2-3
V gene: TRBV3-1
D gene: TRBD2
CDR3 protein: CASSPSGGDTQYF
CDR3 DNA: TGTGCCAGCAGTCCGAGCGGGGGTGATACGCAGTATTTT

clone size: few
J gene: TRBJ2-1
V gene: TRBV4-2
D gene: TRBD2
CDR3 protein: CASSQEGGPGNEQFF
CDR3 DNA: TGTGCCAGCAGCCAAGAGGGAGGGCCGGGCAATGAGCAGTTCTTC

clone size: few
J gene: TRBJ1-3
V gene: TRBV4-2
D gene: NA
CDR3 protein: CASSQTEYFSGSGNTIYF
CDR3 DNA: TGTGCCAGCAGCCAAACCGAATACTTCTCCGGCTCTGGAAACACCATATATTTT

clone size: few
J gene: TRBJ2-7
V gene: TRBV20-1
D gene: TRBD2
CDR3 protein: CSARVAGVGYEQYF
CDR3 DNA: TGCAGTGCTAGAGTAGCGGGAGTTGGGTACGAGCAGTACTTC

clone size: NA
J gene: TRBJ1-4
V gene: TRBV7-9
D gene: NA
CDR3 protein: CASSPPRVGEKLFF
CDR3 DNA: TGTGCCAGCAGCCCCCCGAGGGTCGGGGAAAAACTGTTTTTT

clone size: NA
J gene: TRBJ2-5
V gene: TRBV29-1
D gene: NA
CDR3 protein: CSVGMGAVETQYF
CDR3 DNA: TGCAGCGTTGGGATGGGGGCCGTAGAGACCCAGTACTTC

clone size: NA
J gene: TRBJ2-1
V gene: TRBV12-3/TRBV12-4
D gene: TRBD2
CDR3 protein: CASSDPSRGSAYNEQFF
CDR3 DNA: TGTGCCAGCAGCGACCCATCCCGCGGGAGCGCCTACAATGAGCAGTTCTTC

clone size: few
J gene: TRBJ2-7
V gene: TRBV20-1
D gene: TRBD2
CDR3 protein: CSAIGLAVSYEQYF
CDR3 DNA: TGCAGTGCTATAGGTCTAGCGGTCTCCTACGAGCAGTACTTC

clone size: few
J gene: TRBJ2-5
V gene: TRBV19
D gene: NA
CDR3 protein: CASGFIGANQETQYF
CDR3 DNA: TGTGCCAGTGGCTTCATAGGGGCAAATCAAGAGACCCAGTACTTC

clone size: once
J gene: TRBJ1-2
V gene: TRBV20-1
D gene: NA
CDR3 protein: CSANPGADYGYTF
CDR3 DNA: TGCAGTGCTAACCCAGGAGCGGACTATGGCTACACCTTC

clone size: few
J gene: TRBJ2-3
V gene: TRBV5-1
D gene: NA
CDR3 protein: CASRPQDRTDTQYF
CDR3 DNA: TGCGCCAGCAGGCCTCAGGACCGCACAGATACGCAGTATTTT

clone size: NA
J gene: TRBJ1-1
V gene: TRBV7-9
D gene: TRBD1
CDR3 protein: CASNYPRDRYTTEAFF
CDR3 DNA: TGTGCCAGCAACTACCCCCGGGACAGGTATACCACTGAAGCTTTCTTT

clone size: NA
J gene: TRBJ2-7
V gene: TRBV19
D gene: NA
CDR3 protein: CASSIALSYEQYF
CDR3 DNA: TGTGCCAGTAGTATCGCCCTCTCCTACGAGCAGTACTTC

clone size: few
J gene: TRBJ1-1
V gene: TRBV20-1
D gene: TRBD1
CDR3 protein: CSAGQGASTEAFF
CDR3 DNA: TGCAGTGCTGGACAGGGGGCGAGCACTGAAGCTTTCTTT

clone size: NA
J gene: TRBJ2-5
V gene: TRBV28
D gene: TRBD1
CDR3 protein: CASSITGTGFGQETQYF
CDR3 DNA: TGTGCCAGCAGTATAACCGGGACAGGATTCGGGCAAGAGACCCAGTACTTC

clone size: few
J gene: TRBJ2-2
V gene: TRBV9
D gene: NA
CDR3 protein: CASSVYLRDSDTGELFF
CDR3 DNA: TGTGCCAGCAGCGTCTACCTCCGGGACTCAGACACCGGGGAGCTGTTTTTT

clone size: NA
J gene: TRBJ2-7
V gene: TRBV27
D gene: TRBD2
CDR3 protein: CASSLLRERGASYEQYF
CDR3 DNA: TGTGCCAGCAGTTTATTACGGGAGCGGGGGGCCTCCTACGAGCAGTACTTC

clone size: NA
J gene: TRBJ2-1
V gene: TRBV11-2
D gene: TRBD1
CDR3 protein: CASSSPYRDRGHEQFF
CDR3 DNA: TGTGCCAGCAGCTCGCCATACCGGGACAGGGGGCATGAGCAGTTCTTC

clone size: NA
J gene: TRBJ2-3
V gene: TRBV12-3/TRBV12-4
D gene: NA
CDR3 protein: CASSTGNGLTQYF
CDR3 DNA: TGTGCCAGCAGTACCGGGAACGGACTTACGCAGTATTTT

clone size: many
J gene: TRBJ2-5
V gene: TRBV4-2
D gene: NA
CDR3 protein: CASSQGRGGETQYF
CDR3 DNA: TGTGCCAGCAGCCAAGGCCGGGGCGGGGAGACCCAGTACTTC

clone size: NA
J gene: TRBJ1-1
V gene: TRBV12-3/TRBV12-4
D gene: NA
CDR3 protein: CATSCRVNTEAFF
CDR3 DNA: TGTGCCACCAGCTGCAGGGTGAACACTGAAGCTTTCTTT